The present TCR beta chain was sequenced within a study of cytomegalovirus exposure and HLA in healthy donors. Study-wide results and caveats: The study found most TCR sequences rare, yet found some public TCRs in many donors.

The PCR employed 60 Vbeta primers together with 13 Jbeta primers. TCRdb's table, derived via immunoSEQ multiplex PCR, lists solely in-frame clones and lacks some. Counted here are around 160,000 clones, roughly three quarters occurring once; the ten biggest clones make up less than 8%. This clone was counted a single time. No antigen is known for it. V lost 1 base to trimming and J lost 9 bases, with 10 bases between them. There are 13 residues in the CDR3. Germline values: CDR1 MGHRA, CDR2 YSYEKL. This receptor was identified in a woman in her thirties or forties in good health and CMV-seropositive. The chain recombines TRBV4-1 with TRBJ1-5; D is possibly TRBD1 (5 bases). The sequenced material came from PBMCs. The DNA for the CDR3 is TGCGCCAGCAGCCAAGGCAGGGATCGGCCCCAGCATTTT. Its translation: CASSQGRDRPQHF.